This paragraph reports one T cell receptor (beta chain). V was shortened by 11 bases and J by 2 bases, with 15 bases between the two germline ends. Germline loops: CDR1 SGHTA, CDR2 FQGTGA. The CDR3 contains 13 residues. The entry originates in a study of cytomegalovirus exposure and HLA in healthy donors. It was with 60 Vbeta and 13 Jbeta primers that the PCR ran. Generated by immunoSEQ multiplex PCR, the TCRdb table keeps only in-frame clones and is missing some. The sample yields about 170,000 clones, 70% to 85% seen once. The V and J genes are TRBV7-3 and TRBJ1-1, with a weak D call TRBD1 (5 bases). Sequencing input: PBMCs. This sequence was found in a man between 18 and 29 years old in good health and CMV-seronegative. CDR3: CAGGSQGNTEAFF. The CDR3, as DNA: TGTGCCGGCGGCTCCCAGGGAAACACTGAAGCTTTCTTT.